The next 12 T cell receptor delta chains were all read from a single sample in a study of delta chains in infants with herpesvirus infections. TCR cDNA was made from PBMC RNA with gamma- and delta-chain-specific primers. TCRdb reanalyzed the RT-PCR reads using CATT. Of approximately 1,500 delta-chain clones listed, 35% are singletons. The specimen comprised peripheral blood, sampled at time point 1 of longitudinal follow-up. All receptors derive from a human donor who was a Ugandan infant, either HIV-exposed or HIV-unexposed (not recorded which).

This clone came up a few times. In DNA form, the CDR3 reads TGTGCTCTTGGGGGCCTGGGGGATAATAAACTCATCTTT. Translating it yields CALGGLGDNKLIF. The chain carries TRDV1 and TRDJ1; 10 bases match TRDD3. There are 13 residues in the CDR3. V lost 4 bases, J lost 6 bases, and 2 bases stayed unmatched. The germline V gene has CDR1 TSWWSYY and CDR2 QGS.

As concerns this clone: At one end, the junction sequence differs from germline, possibly due to a read error. The chain recombines TRDV1 with TRDJ1, with unresolved D. The germline V gene has CDR1 TSWWSYY and CDR2 QGS. There are 9 residues in the CDR3. CDR3 region: CALGEYLHF. CDR3 in DNA: TGTGCTCTTGGGGAATACCTCCACTTC.

V gene TRDV1 combines with J gene TRDJ1; D is unresolved. This CDR3 spans 14 amino acids. V lost 7 bases and J 8 bases, leaving 20 bases between the germline ends. The germline gives CDR1 TSWWSYY, CDR2 QGS. The CDR3 nucleotides are TGTGCTCTTGAAATTACGTGGGTACCGATAAAACTCATCTTT. It translates to CALEITWVPIKLIF.

The chain has TRAV38-2/DV8 and TRDJ1, with a weak D call TRDD3 (6 bases). V gave up 1 base and J gave up 6 bases, with 19 bases separating them. CDR1 is TSESDYY and CDR2 is QEAYKQQN in the germline V gene. This CDR3 is built from 16 residues. The DNA for the CDR3 is TGTGCTTATAGGAGCTCGTCCTATGCGCTGGGGAATAAACTCATCTTT. It specifies CAYRSSSYALGNKLIF.

This chain uses TRDV1 with TRDJ1; possibly TRDD2 for D (6 bases). Germline CDR1 TSWWSYY, CDR2 QGS. CDR3 size: 16 residues. Trimming took 4 bases from V and 0 from J, leaving 15 bases between them. The CDR3 reads CALGGAFPTYTDKLIF. CDR3 DNA sequence: TGTGCTCTTGGGGGGGCCTTCCCCACGTACACCGATAAACTCATCTTT.

The chain links TRDV1 to TRDJ1; a weak D match, TRDD3 (5 bases). CDR1 and CDR2 from the germline V gene are TSWWSYY and QGS. Trimming cost V 6 bases and J 0 bases, with 23 bases left between them. CDR3 length: 18 residues. The CDR3, as DNA: TGTGCTCTTGGCCCCCTTGGGTGGGGAGGCTGGTACACCGATAAACTCATCTTT. This encodes CALGPLGWGGWYTDKLIF.

The chain recombines TRDV3 with TRDJ1; 8 bases agree with TRDD3. The CDR3 runs 20 residues. The J segment lost 0 bases and the V segment lost 3 bases, leaving 24 bases of the junction unmatched. The germline gives CDR1 TVYSNPD, CDR2 GDNSRS (reference sequence). CDR3 in amino acids: CAFAGFRVLGGDTYTDKLIF. In nucleotides, the CDR3 is TGTGCCTTCGCCGGCTTCCGAGTACTGGGGGGAGATACGTACACCGATAAACTCATCTTT.

There are a few counts of this clone. V is TRAV29/DV5 and J is TRDJ1, with a possible D match to TRDD3 (8 bases). Germline V CDR1 and CDR2: NSMFDY, ISSIKDK. The CDR3 spans 17 residues. V gave up 1 base and J gave up 7 bases, with 26 bases separating them. As DNA, the CDR3 is TGTGCAGCAAGCCCTTCCTTCGAGGTACTGGGGGGTGCTAAACTCATCTTT. It is translated as CAASPSFEVLGGAKLIF.

This sequence joins TRDV1 and TRDJ1, with 7 bases identical to TRDD3. After removal of 3 bases from V and 0 bases from J, the junction contained 13 bases not matched to a gene. The CDR3 has 18 amino acids. Per the germline V gene, CDR1 is TSWWSYY and CDR2 is QGS. The CDR3 DNA reads TGTGCTCTTGGGGACCCAGTACTGGGGACCTTGTACACCGATAAACTCATCTTT. This sequence encodes CALGDPVLGTLYTDKLIF.

The J gene is TRDJ1, the V gene TRDV1, with TRDD3 identical over 7 bases. Germline V gene sequence: CDR1 TSWWSYY, CDR2 QGS. After removal of 1 base from V and 7 bases from J, the junction contained 9 bases not matched to a gene. This CDR3 spans 15 amino acids. Here the CDR3 reads CALGERRGGSAKLIF. The CDR3 nucleotides read TGTGCTCTTGGGGAACGCCGCGGGGGATCTGCTAAACTCATCTTT.

The chain joins TRDV1 to TRDJ1; 9 nucleotides match TRDD3. J was trimmed by 0 bases and V by 2 bases; bases with no gene match: 13. In germline, CDR1 is TSWWSYY, CDR2 QGS. This CDR3 is 19 amino acids long. CDR3 region: CALGEFLNWGILYTDKLIF. CDR3 nucleotides: TGTGCTCTTGGGGAATTCTTAAATTGGGGGATATTGTACACCGATAAACTCATCTTT.

Concerning this clone: A much larger clone sits a single nucleotide away, making a read error possible. V and J are TRDV2 and TRDJ1; D unresolved. Germline V gene lookup returns CDR1 GEAIGNYY and CDR2 EKD. This CDR3 has 13 amino acids. Trimming took 5 bases from V and 1 from J, leaving 10 bases between them. The CDR3: CACVQLGTDKLIF. CDR3 nucleotide sequence: TGTGCCTGTGTCCAATTAGGCACCGATAAACTCATCTTT.